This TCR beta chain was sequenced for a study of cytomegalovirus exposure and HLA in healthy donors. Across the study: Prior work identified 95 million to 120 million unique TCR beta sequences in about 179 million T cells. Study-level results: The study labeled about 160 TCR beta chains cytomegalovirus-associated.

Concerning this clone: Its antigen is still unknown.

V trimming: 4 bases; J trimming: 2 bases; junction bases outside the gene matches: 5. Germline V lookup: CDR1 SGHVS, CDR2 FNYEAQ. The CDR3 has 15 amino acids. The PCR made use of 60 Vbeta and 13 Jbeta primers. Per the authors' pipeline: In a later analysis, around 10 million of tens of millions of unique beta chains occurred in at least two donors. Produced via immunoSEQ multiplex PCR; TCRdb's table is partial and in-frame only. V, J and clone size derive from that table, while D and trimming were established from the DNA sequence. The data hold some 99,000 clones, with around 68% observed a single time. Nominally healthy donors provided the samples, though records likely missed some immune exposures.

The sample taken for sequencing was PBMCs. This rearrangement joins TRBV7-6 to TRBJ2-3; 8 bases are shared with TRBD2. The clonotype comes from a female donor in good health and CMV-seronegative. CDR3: CASSSSGGPTDTQYF. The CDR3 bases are TGTGCCAGCAGCTCGAGCGGGGGCCCCACAGATACGCAGTATTTT.